This TCR beta chain is drawn from a study of cytomegalovirus exposure and HLA in healthy donors. Findings and caveats of the study: In the roughly 130 validation repertoires, a later analysis found that first-cohort TCR clusters tended to co-occur. High specificity and sensitivity for cytomegalovirus status were reported for the classifier. Some TCR beta chains (roughly 160 of them) were listed as cytomegalovirus-associated.

Turning to this clone: The antigen is unknown.

The length of the CDR3 is 15 residues. V gave up 8 bases and J gave up 0 bases; unmatched junction bases: 8. Germline assignment: CDR1 SNHLY and CDR2 FYNNEI. The data were produced by immunoSEQ multiplex PCR, yet TCRdb's version contains in-frame clones alone and is incomplete. The sample contains fewer than 250,000 clones, 87% of which appear only once. The rearrangement uses TRBV2 and TRBJ2-3, with 7 bases that match TRBD2. The source of this sequence is a man aged 18 to 30 in good health and CMV-seronegative. The sample comprised PBMCs. This chain's CDR3 is CASHWREPSTDTQYF. CDR3 nucleotides: TGTGCCAGCCACTGGCGGGAGCCCAGCACAGATACGCAGTATTTT.